This T cell receptor beta chain originates from a study of T cell responses to AZD1222 COVID-19 vaccine. Repertoires were generated with immunoSEQ multiplex PCR, while TCRdb's copy carries only in-frame clones and drops some. The profile covers about 270,000 clones, with 85% to 95% appearing a single time and 0.5% to 0.65% taken by the ten largest. CDR1 and CDR2 (germline): KGHSH, LQKENI. The CDR3 sequence is 17 residues long. V dropped 4 bases and J dropped 0; count of bases not matched to a gene: 11. A word on this clone: Its target is not known.

Study findings and constraints: Spike-specific TCR breadth and depth went up after people got two AZD1222 doses.

The rearrangement uses TRBV18 and TRBJ2-7; 8 nucleotides align to TRBD2. The TCR sequence derives from an adult who received the AZD1222 COVID-19 vaccine. Sequencing used peripheral blood, obtained 28 days after the second AZD1222 dose. CDR3 sequence: CASSLQGGGSVSYEQYF. The DNA for the CDR3 is TGTGCCAGCTCACTACAAGGCGGGGGGTCCGTCTCCTACGAGCAGTACTTC.